The next 29 T cell receptor beta chains were all read from a single sample in a study of T cells in Graves' hyperthyroidism and ophthalmopathy (dated by TCRdb to about 2019). The library was prepared using multiplex PCR. Instrument used: Illumina HiSeq 2000. The TCR beta CDR3 regions were amplified from RNA transcripts. A first-round RT-PCR of the TCR CDR3 used the HTBI primer set with the Qiagen OneStep RT-PCR kit. TCRdb reanalyzed the raw reads on its own, using fastp at Q25 for trimming and MiXCR for clone calling, and kept in-frame beta chains. Rows with one shared CDR3 protein collapse into an entry with the most common genes and DNA. Present in this sample are some 600,000 distinct CDR3 sequences, more than 11% of which were seen just once. About 5.8% of the sample comes from the top ten. Sequencing was carried out using blood. Source of these receptors: a woman aged 25 to 39 with Graves' hyperthyroidism that later progressed to Graves' ophthalmopathy.

Points on this clonotype: A much larger clone lies a single base off, so this may be a read error. The chain employs TRBV27 and TRBJ2-6; no clear D gene. V was shortened by 8 bases and J by 0 bases, with 23 bases between the two germline ends. Germline-derived CDR1 and CDR2 are MNHEY and SMNVEV (reference sequence). CDR3 length equals 19 residues. The chain's CDR3 is CASYTSQSRSLSGANVLTF. The DNA for the CDR3 is TGTGCCAGCTATACCTCGCAATCAAGGAGTCTCTCTGGGGCCAACGTCCTGACTTTC.

This clonotype was counted between two and nine times. This chain uses TRBV20-1 with TRBJ2-7, with a weak D call TRBD1 (5 bases). The CDR3 has 14 amino acids. Germline V lookup: CDR1 DFQATT, CDR2 SNEGSKA (reference sequence). Trimming took off 0 bases at V and 0 bases at J, with 9 bases between the two ends. This chain's CDR3 is CSARDQGSSYEQYF. The CDR3 nucleotides are TGCAGTGCTAGAGATCAGGGTTCCTCCTACGAGCAGTACTTC.

CDR3 sequence (DNA): TGTGCCAGCAGCGATCTAGCGGGAGAAACAGATACGCAGTATTTT. It specifies CASSDLAGETDTQYF. The gene calls are TRBV11-3 and TRBJ2-3; the match to TRBD2 covers 10 bases. CDR1 and CDR2 (germline): SGHNT, YENEEA. The CDR3 has 15 residues. The V gene end was trimmed by 5 bases and the J gene end by 3 bases; junction bases not matched to a gene: 5.

About this clonotype itself: It may be a read error: a sequence one base away is much more abundant. This rearrangement joins TRBV14 to TRBJ2-3; D may be TRBD1 or TRBD2 (5 bases each). The CDR3 is 12 amino acids. Per the germline V gene, CDR1 is SGHDN and CDR2 is FVKESK. In DNA form, the CDR3 reads TGTGCCAGCAGCCACGGGGCAGATGCGCAGTATTTT. Protein product: CASSHGADAQYF. Full variable domain (missing parts from reference TRBV14 and TRBJ2-3): EAGVTQFPSHSVIEKGQTVTLRCDPISGHDNLYWYRRVMGKEIKFLLHFVKESKQDESGMPNNRFLAERTGGTYSTLKVQPAELEDSGVYFCASSHGADAQYFGPGTRLTVL.

This clonotype has ten or more counts. The chain links TRBV29-1 to TRBJ2-5; 9 bases are shared with TRBD1. This CDR3 is built from 15 residues. Germline V lookup: CDR1 SQVTM, CDR2 ANQGSEA. Trimming removed 8 bases from V and 3 bases from J; junction bases left unmatched: 13. In DNA, the CDR3 is TGCAGCACTTACAGGGGGCAACTAGCGAAAGAGACCCAGTACTTC. Protein sequence: CSTYRGQLAKETQYF.

This clonotype has only a few counts. The J gene is TRBJ1-5, the V gene TRBV5-8; D gene ambiguous. Germline CDR1 reads SGHTS; CDR2 reads YDEGEE. Between the trimmed V and J ends, which lost 2 bases and 2 bases, there was a span of 17 bases. The CDR3 consists of 17 residues. CDR3 amino acids: CASSFLLGPLGNQPQHF. The CDR3 DNA follows: TGTGCCAGCAGCTTTCTTCTGGGCCCACTCGGCAATCAGCCCCAGCATTTT.

There are many counts of this clonotype. The V gene is TRBV2, the J gene TRBJ1-6, with 10 positions matching TRBD1. The trim removed 8 bases at V and 9 bases at J, leaving 13 bases unmatched. The CDR3 covers 16 residues. The V gene's germline CDR1 is SNHLY and CDR2 FYNNEI. CDR3 loop: CASLSETGTGVSPLHF. The CDR3 DNA sequence: TGTGCCAGCCTGTCGGAAACCGGGACAGGGGTTTCACCCCTCCACTTT.

This clonotype showed up many times. V and J are TRBV11-2 and TRBJ1-1, with 7 bases identical to TRBD1. The germline V gene encodes CDR1 SGHAT and CDR2 FQNNGV. The CDR3 extends over 14 amino acids. Trimming removed 5 bases from V and 5 bases from J; junction bases left unmatched: 8. CDR3 sequence: CASSHPGGGTEAFF. The CDR3 DNA follows: TGTGCCAGCAGCCATCCAGGGGGTGGGACTGAAGCTTTCTTT.

This clonotype was seen a single time. This chain uses TRBV12-3 or TRBV12-4 with TRBJ2-7; 7 bases are shared with TRBD2. V shed 3 bases and J 9 bases; nucleotides not matched to a gene: 8. This CDR3 comprises 13 residues. The CDR3 spells CASSFPPGLLQYF. The CDR3 DNA reads TGTGCCAGCAGTTTTCCACCGGGACTACTGCAGTACTTC.

In its sample, this clonotype was seen many times. The V and J genes are TRBV18 and TRBJ2-1; the D gene is possibly TRBD2 (6 bases). There are 16 residues in the CDR3. V was trimmed by 2 bases and J by 4 bases, leaving 15 bases between them. CDR1 KGHSH and CDR2 LQKENI come from the germline V gene. The CDR3 coding sequence is TGTGCCAGCTCACCAAGGGGCGGGGTCGAGTACAATGAGCAGTTCTTC. It yields the protein CASSPRGGVEYNEQFF.

This clonotype came up many times. V is TRBV7-2 and J is TRBJ2-3; D is unclear. V dropped 4 bases and J dropped 0 bases, with 11 bases sitting between them. The germline CDR1 and CDR2 sequences are SGHTA and FQGNSA. This CDR3 spans 15 amino acids. CDR3 loop: CASSSTMTSTDTQYF. CDR3 sequence (DNA): TGTGCCAGCAGCTCCACGATGACTAGCACAGATACGCAGTATTTT.

This clonotype was seen ten or more times. V gene TRBV27 combines with J gene TRBJ2-3; 13 bases line up with TRBD2. With 6 bases clipped from V and 0 bases from J, the junction kept 9 bases outside the gene matches. The germline V gene has CDR1 MNHEY and CDR2 SMNVEV (reference sequence). CDR3 size: 18 residues. CDR3 residues: CASRLGTSGASSTDTQYF. In nucleotides, the CDR3 is TGTGCCAGCAGACTAGGGACTAGCGGGGCCTCTAGCACAGATACGCAGTATTTT.

This clonotype was seen ten or more times. The rearrangement joins TRBV12-3 or TRBV12-4 to TRBJ2-1; D uncertain. V was trimmed by 2 bases and J by 4 bases, leaving 3 bases between them. The CDR3 is 12 residues long. The CDR3, as DNA: TGTGCCAGCAGTTTACCTTACAATGAGCAGTTCTTC. Amino acid sequence: CASSLPYNEQFF.

Comments on this clonotype: Since a much larger clone is just one base distant, this may be a read error. The chain employs TRBV5-1 and TRBJ2-1, with unresolved D. The CDR3 spans 16 residues. Looked up from germline, CDR1 is SGHRS and CDR2 is YFSETQ. CDR3 nucleotides: TGCGCCAGCAGCTTGGGTCCCCCCGACTTCTACAATGAGCGGTTCTTC. Protein: CASSLGPPDFYNERFF.

CDR3 coding DNA: TGTGCCAGCAGCTTACACAGGGGCGGCGATCAGCCCCAGCATTTT. Encoded protein: CASSLHRGGDQPQHF. The chain employs TRBV7-6 and TRBJ1-5, with 7 positions matching TRBD1. Germline CDR1 reads SGHVS; CDR2 reads FNYEAQ. V lost 2 bases to trimming and J lost 5 bases; unmatched junction nucleotides: 6. The length of the CDR3 is 15 residues.

The CDR3 coding sequence is TGTGCCAGCAGTACCTATGGGACAGAAATATTGATGAACACTGAAGCTTTCTTT. Its protein is CASSTYGTEILMNTEAFF. This chain connects TRBV28 to TRBJ1-1, with 7 bases aligning to TRBD1. CDR3 length: 18 residues. Germline V gene data show CDR1 as MDHEN and CDR2 as SYDVKM. V dropped 5 bases and J dropped 0; count of bases not matched to a gene: 15.

The rearrangement uses TRBV30 and TRBJ2-7; tentative D call: TRBD1 (6 bases). Germline V gene lookup returns CDR1 GTSNPN and CDR2 SVGIG (reference sequence). This CDR3 is 13 amino acids long. The V gene lost 0 bases and the J gene lost 7 bases, with 13 bases spanning the gap. The CDR3 sequence: CAWSVVAGDEQYF. The CDR3 DNA reads TGTGCCTGGAGTGTAGTGGCAGGGGATGAGCAGTACTTC.

This clonotype was seen a handful of times. The rearrangement links TRBV19 to TRBJ1-5; D remains ambiguous. V was shortened by 10 bases and J by 6 bases, with 19 bases between the two germline ends. The CDR3 contains 14 residues. From germline, CDR1 is LNHDA and CDR2 SQIVND (reference sequence). This CDR3 is CATNSAPWTQPQHF. Here the CDR3 DNA reads TGTGCCACCAACTCGGCCCCATGGACTCAGCCCCAGCATTTT.

A few counts support this clonotype. The junction and the germline gene differ at one end; a read error may be behind it. CDR3 amino acids: CASTGYPYKQYF. CDR3 bases: TGTGCCAGCACGGGTTACCCCTACAAGCAGTACTTC. This chain links TRBV28 with TRBJ2-7; D is ambiguous. CDR3 length: 12 amino acids. Germline lookup yields CDR1 MDHEN and CDR2 SYDVKM. Based on the CDR3 plus reference TRBV28 and TRBJ2-7, the full variable domain is DVKVTQSSRYLVKRTGEKVFLECVQDMDHENMFWYRQDPGLGLRLIYFSYDVKMKEKGDIPEGYSVSREKKERFSLILESASTNQTSMYLCASTGYPYKQYFGPGTRLTVT.

The table lists this clonotype with a few counts. The rearrangement uses TRBV2 and TRBJ2-2, with unresolved D. The V gene's germline CDR1 is SNHLY and CDR2 FYNNEI. Trimming removed 7 bases at V and 3 bases at J, with 9 bases between. This CDR3 spans 13 amino acids. CDR3 bases: TGTGCCAGCATGAGCCAGCACACCGGGGAGCTGTTTTTT. The encoded protein is CASMSQHTGELFF.

This clonotype came up many times. CDR3 coding DNA: TGTGCCAGCAGTAACACCCGCCCAGCTTTCTTT. Translating gives CASSNTRPAFF. The chain links TRBV28 to TRBJ1-1; the D is unclear. V was trimmed by 5 bases and J by 10 bases, leaving 11 bases between them. The CDR3 is 11 amino acids. Germline V gives CDR1 MDHEN, CDR2 SYDVKM.

V and J are TRBV3-1 and TRBJ2-2, with TRBD1 identical over 10 bases. The CDR3 has 16 amino acids. Germline lookup yields CDR1 LGHDT and CDR2 YNNKEL (reference sequence). V lost 1 base, J lost 5 bases, and 4 bases stayed unmatched. CDR3 DNA: TGTGCCAGCAGCCAAGGGGGACAGGGGAGAACCGGGGAGCTGTTTTTT. Protein: CASSQGGQGRTGELFF.

A remark on this clonotype: A clone one base away is much larger, so this may be a read error. DNA of the CDR3: TGTGCCAGCAGTTTAGGGGGAGGAAACATTCAGTTCTTC. Residues: CASSLGGGNIQFF. The J gene is TRBJ2-4, the V gene TRBV12-3 or TRBV12-4; possibly TRBD2 for D (6 bases). The J call is in doubt because the DNA end fits TRBJ2-1 better. The CDR3 runs 13 residues.

Comments on this clonotype: Just one base apart from a much larger clone, this may be a read error. Since no conserved phenylalanine or tryptophan closes the CDR3, a read error is the likely cause. The V call is TRBV28, the J call TRBJ1-1; weak D call: TRBD1 (6 bases). Germline V CDR1 and CDR2: MDHEN, SYDVKM. The CDR3 covers 14 residues. Deletions cut 3 bases from V and 4 bases from J, with 12 bases between. CDR3 sequence: CASSLSRGSTEAFL. The CDR3 DNA reads TGTGCCAGCAGTTTGTCTAGGGGGAGCACTGAAGCTTTCCTT.

This clonotype was counted only a few times. The V and J genes are TRBV25-1 and TRBJ2-7; D is unresolved. This CDR3 has 16 amino acids. Between the trimmed V and J ends, which lost 1 base and 0 bases, there was a span of 13 bases. Germline assignment: CDR1 MGHDK and CDR2 SYGVNS. CDR3 protein: CASSELHTPSSYEQYF. As DNA, the CDR3 is TGTGCCAGCAGTGAATTACACACGCCGAGCTCCTACGAGCAGTACTTC.

In its sample, this clonotype was seen many times. The chain employs TRBV19 and TRBJ2-3, with D perhaps given as TRBD1 or TRBD2 (6 bases each). The CDR3 spans 16 residues. Germline-derived CDR1 and CDR2 are LNHDA and SQIVND (reference sequence). Trimming left V 6 bases short and J 0 bases short, with 16 bases between. The CDR3 DNA is TGTGCCAGTAGGACAGGAGCGGGCGGGAGCACAGATACGCAGTATTTT. The encoded protein is CASRTGAGGSTDTQYF.

The table lists this clonotype with many counts. The chain uses TRBV7-3 and TRBJ2-1; 8 bases align to TRBD1. Germline CDR1 reads SGHTA; CDR2 reads FQGTGA. This CDR3 has 15 residues. The V and J ends lost 5 bases and 5 bases, in that order; junction bases with no gene match: 8. Written as DNA, the CDR3 is TGTGCCAGCAGCCTGGGGACAGGTCTTGACAATGAGCAGTTCTTC. It yields the protein CASSLGTGLDNEQFF.

The table lists this clonotype with a few counts. V gene TRBV9 combines with J gene TRBJ1-1, with a possible D match to TRBD1 (6 bases). The CDR3 sequence is 13 residues long. CDR1 is SGDLS and CDR2 is YYNGEE in the germline V gene. V lost 5 bases to trimming and J lost 8 bases, with 16 bases between them. CDR3 sequence reads: CASRDMDSSEAFF. CDR3 bases: TGTGCCAGCAGGGACATGGACAGCTCGGAAGCTTTCTTT.

This clonotype was counted many times. The chain couples TRBV6-1 to TRBJ1-2; D is unresolved. The germline CDR1 and CDR2 sequences are MNHNS and SASEGT. V lost 0 bases and J lost 3, with 8 bases in between. The CDR3 runs to 14 residues. CDR3 nucleotide sequence: TGTGCCAGCAGTGAAGCGCAATCCGACTATGGCTACACCTTC. Translation: CASSEAQSDYGYTF.